Described below is a single TCR beta chain sequence and its context. The target antigen is unknown. TCRdb's copy holds only in-frame clones and misses some; the assay was immunoSEQ multiplex PCR. The sample consists of about 130,000 clones, around 87% of them appearing once. This sample is drawn from a study of T cell responses to AZD1222 COVID-19 vaccine. Study information: Both about-4-week and about-12-week second-dose recipients were combined. Findings of the study overall: Repertoire collection took place solely once the T cell response had peaked.

The CDR3 runs 12 residues. With 1 base removed from V and 2 bases from J, the gap between germline ends came to 0 bases. The receptor was isolated from an adult in good health. The chain couples TRBV12-3 or TRBV12-4 to TRBJ1-5; no firm D call. This specimen was peripheral blood, taken on day 0 of AZD1222 vaccination. Written as DNA, the CDR3 is TGTGCCAGCAGTTTAGGCAATCAGCCCCAGCATTTT. This codes for CASSLGNQPQHF.